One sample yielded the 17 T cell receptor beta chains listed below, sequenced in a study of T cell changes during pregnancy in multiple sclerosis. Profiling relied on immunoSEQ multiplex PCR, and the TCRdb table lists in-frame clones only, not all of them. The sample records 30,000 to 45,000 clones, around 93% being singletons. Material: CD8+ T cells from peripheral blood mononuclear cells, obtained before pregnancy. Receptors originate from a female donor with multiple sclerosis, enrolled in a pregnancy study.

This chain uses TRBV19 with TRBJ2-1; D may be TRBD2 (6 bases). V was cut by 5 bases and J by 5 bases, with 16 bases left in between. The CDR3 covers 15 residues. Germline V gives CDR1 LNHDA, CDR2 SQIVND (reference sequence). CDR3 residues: CASSAQASANNEQFF. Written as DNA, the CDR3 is TGTGCCAGTAGTGCCCAGGCTAGCGCGAACAATGAGCAGTTCTTC. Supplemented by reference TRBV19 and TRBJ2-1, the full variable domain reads DGGITQSPKYLFRKEGQNVTLSCEQNLNHDAMYWYRQDPGQGLRLIYYSQIVNDFQKGDIAEGYSVSREKKESFPLTVTSAQKNPTAFYLCASSAQASANNEQFFGPGTRLTVL.

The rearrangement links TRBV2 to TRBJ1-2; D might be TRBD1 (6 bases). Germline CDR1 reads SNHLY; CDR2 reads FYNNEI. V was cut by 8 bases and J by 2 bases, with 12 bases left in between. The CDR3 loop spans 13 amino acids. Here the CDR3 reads CASPGTSNYGYTF. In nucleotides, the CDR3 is TGTGCCAGCCCTGGGACATCGAACTATGGCTACACCTTC. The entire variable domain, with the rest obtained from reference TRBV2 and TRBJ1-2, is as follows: EPEVTQTPSHQVTQMGQEVILRCVPISNHLYFYWYRQILGQKVEFLVSFYNNEISEKSEIFDDQFSVERPDGSNFTLKIRSTKLEDSAMYFCASPGTSNYGYTFGSGTRLTVV.

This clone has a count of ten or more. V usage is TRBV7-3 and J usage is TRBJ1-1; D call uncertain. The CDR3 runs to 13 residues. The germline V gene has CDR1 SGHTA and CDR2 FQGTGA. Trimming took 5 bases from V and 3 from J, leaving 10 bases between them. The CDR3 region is CASSRSVYTEAFF. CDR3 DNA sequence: TGTGCCAGCAGCCGATCAGTTTACACTGAAGCTTTCTTT.

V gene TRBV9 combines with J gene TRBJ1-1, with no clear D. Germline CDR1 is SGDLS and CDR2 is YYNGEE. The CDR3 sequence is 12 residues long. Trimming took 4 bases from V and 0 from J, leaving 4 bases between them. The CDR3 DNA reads TGTGCCAGCAGCCCCGTGAACACTGAAGCTTTCTTT. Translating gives CASSPVNTEAFF.

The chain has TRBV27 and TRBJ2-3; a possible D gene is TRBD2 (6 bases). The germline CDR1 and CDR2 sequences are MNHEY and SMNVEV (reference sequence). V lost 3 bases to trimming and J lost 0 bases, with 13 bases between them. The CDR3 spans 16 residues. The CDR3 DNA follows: TGTGCCAGCAGTTTCGGCGGGGTTCCTAGCACAGATACGCAGTATTTT. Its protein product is CASSFGGVPSTDTQYF.

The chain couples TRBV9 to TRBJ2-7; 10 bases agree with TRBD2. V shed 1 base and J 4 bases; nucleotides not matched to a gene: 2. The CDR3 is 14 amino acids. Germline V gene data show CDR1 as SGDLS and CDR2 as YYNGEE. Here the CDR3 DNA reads TGTGCCAGCAGCGTATCTAGCGGGAGTTACGAGCAGTACTTC. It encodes CASSVSSGSYEQYF.

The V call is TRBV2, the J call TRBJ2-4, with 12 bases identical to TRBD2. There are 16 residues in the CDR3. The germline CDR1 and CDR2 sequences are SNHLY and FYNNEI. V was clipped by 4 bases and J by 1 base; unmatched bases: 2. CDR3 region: CASSATSGRAKNIQYF. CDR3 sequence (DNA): TGTGCCAGCAGTGCAACTAGCGGGAGGGCCAAAAACATTCAGTACTTC.

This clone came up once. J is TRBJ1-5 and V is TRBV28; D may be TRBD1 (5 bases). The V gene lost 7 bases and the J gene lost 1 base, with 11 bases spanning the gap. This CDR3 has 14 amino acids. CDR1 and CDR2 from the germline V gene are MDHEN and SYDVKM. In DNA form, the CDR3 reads TGTGCCAGCACCCCGGCAGGGAGCAATCAGCCCCAGCATTTT. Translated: CASTPAGSNQPQHF.

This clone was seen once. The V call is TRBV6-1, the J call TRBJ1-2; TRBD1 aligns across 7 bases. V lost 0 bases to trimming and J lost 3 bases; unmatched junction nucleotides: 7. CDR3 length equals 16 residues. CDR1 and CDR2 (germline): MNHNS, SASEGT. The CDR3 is CASSEATTGFYYGYTF. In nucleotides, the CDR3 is TGTGCCAGCAGTGAAGCCACGACAGGGTTCTACTATGGCTACACCTTC.

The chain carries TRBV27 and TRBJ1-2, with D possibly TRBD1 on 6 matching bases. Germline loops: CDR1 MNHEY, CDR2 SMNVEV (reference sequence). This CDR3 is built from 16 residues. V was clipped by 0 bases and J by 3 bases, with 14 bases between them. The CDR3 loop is CASSLSIGGGYYGYTF. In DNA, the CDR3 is TGTGCCAGCAGTTTATCGATTGGGGGGGGCTACTATGGCTACACCTTC.

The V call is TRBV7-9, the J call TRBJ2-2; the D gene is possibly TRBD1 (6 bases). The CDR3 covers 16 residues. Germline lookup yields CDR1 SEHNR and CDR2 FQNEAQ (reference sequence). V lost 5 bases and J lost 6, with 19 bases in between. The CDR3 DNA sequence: TGTGCCAGCAGCCATATACAGGGTTTCAACGCCGGGGAGCTGTTTTTT. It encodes CASSHIQGFNAGELFF.

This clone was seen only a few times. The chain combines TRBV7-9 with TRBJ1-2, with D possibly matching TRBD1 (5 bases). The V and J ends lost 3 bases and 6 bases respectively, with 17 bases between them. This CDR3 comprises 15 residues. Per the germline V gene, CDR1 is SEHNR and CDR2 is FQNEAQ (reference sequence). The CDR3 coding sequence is TGTGCCAGCAGCTTGGGCCGGGAGGGGCCAAATGGCTACACCTTC. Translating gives CASSLGREGPNGYTF.

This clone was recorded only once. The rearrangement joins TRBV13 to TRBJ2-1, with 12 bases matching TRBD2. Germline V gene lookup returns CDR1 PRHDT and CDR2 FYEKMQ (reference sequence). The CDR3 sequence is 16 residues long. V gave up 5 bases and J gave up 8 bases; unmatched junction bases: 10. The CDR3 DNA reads TGTGCCAGCAGCCCCCGACTAGCGGGAGACTTAGATGAGCAGTTCTTC. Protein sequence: CASSPRLAGDLDEQFF.

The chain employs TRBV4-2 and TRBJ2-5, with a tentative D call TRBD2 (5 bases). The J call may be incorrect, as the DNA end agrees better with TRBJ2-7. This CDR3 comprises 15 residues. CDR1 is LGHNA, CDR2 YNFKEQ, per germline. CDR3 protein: CASSQGEEGSYEQYF. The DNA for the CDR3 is TGTGCCAGCAGCCAAGGAGAAGAGGGCTCCTACGAGCAGTACTTC.

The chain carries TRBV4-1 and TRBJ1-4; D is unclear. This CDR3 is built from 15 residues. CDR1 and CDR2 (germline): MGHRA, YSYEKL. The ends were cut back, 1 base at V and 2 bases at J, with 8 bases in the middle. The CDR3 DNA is TGCGCCAGCAGCCAAGGGTTCGGTACTAATGAAAAACTGTTTTTT. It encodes CASSQGFGTNEKLFF.

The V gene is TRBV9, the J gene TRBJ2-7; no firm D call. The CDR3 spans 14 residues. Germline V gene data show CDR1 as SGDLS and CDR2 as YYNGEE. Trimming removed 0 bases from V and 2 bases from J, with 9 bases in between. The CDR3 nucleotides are TGTGCCAGCAGCGTAGCCGACACCGCCTACGAGCAGTACTTC. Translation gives CASSVADTAYEQYF.

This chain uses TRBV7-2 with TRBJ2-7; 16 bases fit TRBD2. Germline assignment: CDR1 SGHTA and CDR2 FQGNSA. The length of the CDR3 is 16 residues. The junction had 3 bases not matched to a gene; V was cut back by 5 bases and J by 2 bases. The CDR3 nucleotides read TGTGCCAGCAGCGCCGGGACTAGCGGGAGGGCCTACGAGCAGTACTTC. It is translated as CASSAGTSGRAYEQYF.